This T cell receptor (beta chain) was sequenced during a study of vaccination effects on CD4 cells after COVID-19. This clone is labeled as medium-sized. Its antigen remains unidentified. Profiling relied on immunoSEQ multiplex PCR, and the TCRdb table lists in-frame clones only, not all of them. Among approximately 26,000 clones listed, 75% to 80% were seen once. In germline, CDR1 is MNHEY, CDR2 SVGAGI. This CDR3 is 16 amino acids long. The trim removed 2 bases at V and 6 bases at J, leaving 9 bases unmatched. Antigen-specific CD4+ T cells were expanded (with viral peptide pools) by the ViraFEST assay ahead of sequencing. CD4+ T cells were isolated after around ten days of culture. Everyone in the study got two shots of either the BNT162b2 or mRNA-1273 vaccine. Half of the medium was exchanged for IL-2 medium on both days 3 and 7.

This TCR came from a human donor who received a COVID-19 vaccine. Some clones in this sample may be carry-over from other donors' samples. This sample comprised CD4+ T cells from PBMCs cultured with SARS-CoV-2 spike peptides, obtained after COVID-19 vaccination. The genes are TRBV6-5 and TRBJ2-1, with TRBD1 matching 8 bases. CDR3 loop: CASSYVGQGARNEQFF. The CDR3 DNA is TGTGCCAGCAGTTACGTGGGTCAGGGGGCGCGCAATGAGCAGTTCTTC.